This record covers a single T cell receptor beta chain. The antigen is undetermined. These data come from a study of cytomegalovirus exposure and HLA in healthy donors. Study-level points and caveats: The Asian-associated ancestry cluster reportedly had fewer N-insertions than the approximately 700-donor mean in a later analysis.

Per germline, CDR1 MGHRA and CDR2 YSYEKL. The CDR3 consists of 16 residues. Unmatched junction bases numbered 2, after V lost 4 bases and J lost 0 bases. The study ran its PCR with 60 Vbeta and 13 Jbeta primers. Only in-frame clones appear in the TCRdb table, and some are missing; sequencing was by immunoSEQ multiplex PCR. This table holds around 50,000 clones. The rearrangement uses TRBV4-1 and TRBJ1-6; the match to TRBD1 covers 8 bases. The sequenced sample was PBMCs. The receptor was derived from a woman in her forties in good health and CMV-seronegative. CDR3: CASSRGQGSYNSPLHF. The CDR3 coding sequence is TGCGCCAGCAGCCGCGGACAGGGCTCCTATAATTCACCCCTCCACTTT.